Sequencing of this T cell receptor beta chain was carried out in a study of cytomegalovirus exposure and HLA in healthy donors. J lost 3 bases, V lost 4 bases, and 5 bases had no gene match. CDR1 SEHNR and CDR2 FQNEAQ come from the germline V gene (reference sequence). The CDR3 extends over 14 amino acids. Worth noting for this clone: As yet, its antigen is unknown.

Study observations and caveats: A later look showed TCR association rates differing by HLA locus, highest for DRB1 and lowest for HLA-C. Analyzed later, most CMV-associated TCR beta chains appeared HLA-restricted. Later analysis demonstrated an association between a missense DCLRE1C variant and TCR beta V- and J-gene trimming.

The PCR had 60 Vbeta and 13 Jbeta primers. Clones were sequenced by immunoSEQ multiplex PCR, and TCRdb holds only the in-frame ones, with some missing. This table holds approximately 290,000 clones, 80% found once. The receptor's source is a girl aged 2-15 years in good health and CMV-seronegative. The sequenced sample consisted of PBMCs. The rearrangement joins TRBV7-9 to TRBJ1-2; 7 bases are a match to TRBD1. The chain's CDR3 is CASSYKDRDYGYTF. CDR3 DNA: TGTGCCAGCAGCTATAAAGACAGGGACTATGGCTACACCTTC. The variable domain in full, with the rest retrieved from reference TRBV7-9 and TRBJ1-2, is DTGVSQNPRHKITKRGQNVTFRCDPISEHNRLYWYRQTLGQGPEFLTYFQNEAQLEKSRLLSDRFSAERPKGSFSTLEIQRTEQGDSAMYLCASSYKDRDYGYTFGSGTRLTVV.